These T cell receptor beta chains were read from a single sample in a study of blood T cell repertoires in COVID-19. Using immunoSEQ multiplex PCR, the repertoire was profiled, and TCRdb retains in-frame clones only, with some absent. The repertoire consists of 80,000 to 100,000 clones, with about four fifths occurring once and the leading ten covering over 15%. Sequenced: peripheral blood. Receptors were obtained from a human donor in a cohort sampled during active COVID-19. Each CDR3 is given with its conserved first and last residue. The D gene is left open where the match is weak. Size is omitted from some rows. Given values are once, few, many or a class for expanded clones.

TRBV2	TRBD1	-	TRBJ1-1	CASSGTGGRTEAFF	TGTGCCAGCAGTGGGACAGGGGGCAGGACTGAAGCTTTCTTT
TRBV19	TRBD1	-	TRBJ1-1	CASSSVGQGGAEAFF	TGTGCCAGTAGTTCGGTCGGACAGGGGGGCGCTGAAGCTTTCTTT
TRBV2	-	-	TRBJ1-2	CASNFDSNYGYTF	TGTGCCAGCAATTTCGACAGCAACTATGGCTACACCTTC
TRBV7-9	-	-	TRBJ2-1	CASSLSGSDEQFF	TGTGCCAGCAGCTTATCGGGTTCGGATGAGCAGTTCTTC
TRBV11-3	TRBD1	-	TRBJ2-7	CASRPRDRGLYEQYF	TGTGCCAGCAGGCCCCGGGACAGGGGGCTCTACGAGCAGTACTTC
TRBV5-1	-	once	TRBJ2-7	CASTPTGADEQYF	TGCGCCAGCACCCCCACCGGTGCGGACGAGCAGTACTTC
TRBV11-2	TRBD2	-	TRBJ2-7	CASSLGAGSSYEQYF	TGTGCCAGCAGCCTAGGAGCGGGATCCTCCTACGAGCAGTACTTC
TRBV6-5	-	-	TRBJ1-3	CASRAGQLSGNTIYF	TGTGCCAGCAGAGCGGGTCAGCTGTCTGGAAACACCATATATTTT
TRBV27	-	-	TRBJ2-7	CASSSPLTARIGSYEQYF	TGTGCCAGCAGTTCCCCCCTGACAGCCCGGATCGGAAGTTACGAGCAGTACTTC
TRBV19	-	-	TRBJ1-1	CASSAGPVLNTEAFF	TGTGCCAGTAGTGCGGGGCCTGTTCTGAACACTGAAGCTTTCTTT
TRBV28	TRBD1	-	TRBJ1-5	CASSLLQGAGGQPQHF	TGTGCCAGCAGTCTCCTACAGGGGGCAGGTGGTCAGCCCCAGCATTTT
TRBV7-9	TRBD1	-	TRBJ2-5	CASSLDTGGSETQYF	TGTGCCAGCAGCTTAGATACAGGGGGCAGCGAGACCCAGTACTTC